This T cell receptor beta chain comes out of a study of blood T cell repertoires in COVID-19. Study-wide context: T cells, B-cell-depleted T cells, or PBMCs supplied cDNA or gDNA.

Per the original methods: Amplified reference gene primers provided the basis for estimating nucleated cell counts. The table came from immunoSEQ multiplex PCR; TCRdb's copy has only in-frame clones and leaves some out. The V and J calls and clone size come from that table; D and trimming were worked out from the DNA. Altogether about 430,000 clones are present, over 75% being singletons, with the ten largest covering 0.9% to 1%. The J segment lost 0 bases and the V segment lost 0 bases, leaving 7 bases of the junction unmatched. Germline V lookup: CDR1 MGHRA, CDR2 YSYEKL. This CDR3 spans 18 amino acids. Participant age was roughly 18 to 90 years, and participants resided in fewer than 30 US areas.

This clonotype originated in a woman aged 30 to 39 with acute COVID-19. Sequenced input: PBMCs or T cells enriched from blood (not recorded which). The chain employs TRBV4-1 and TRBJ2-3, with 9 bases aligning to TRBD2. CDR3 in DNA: TGCGCCAGCAGCCAAGACGGCGGGGGGGCCTCTAGCACAGATACGCAGTATTTT. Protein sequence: CASSQDGGGASSTDTQYF.